What follows are 11 T cell receptor beta chains derived from one specimen sequenced in a study of blood T cell repertoires in COVID-19. The protocol was immunoSEQ multiplex PCR, while the TCRdb copy is restricted to in-frame clones and leaves out a portion. The profile shows fewer than 250,000 clones, about nine tenths of them singletons. The sequencing sample was made of peripheral blood. All receptors derive from a man aged 25-45 years with COVID-19, enrolled during active disease.

The gene calls are TRBV6-5 and TRBJ1-1, with a weak D call TRBD1 (5 bases). The CDR3 is 15 residues long. Germline CDR1 reads MNHEY; CDR2 reads SVGAGI. V gave up 0 bases and J gave up 1 base, with 9 bases separating them. The chain's CDR3 is CASSYSWRGNTEAFF. CDR3 nucleotide sequence: TGTGCCAGCAGTTACTCGTGGAGGGGGAACACTGAAGCTTTCTTT.

V and J are TRBV7-9 and TRBJ1-2; 8 bases match TRBD1. J gave up 1 base and V 4 bases, and 14 bases lay outside the gene matches. The length of the CDR3 is 18 residues. Per germline, CDR1 SEHNR and CDR2 FQNEAQ (reference sequence). The CDR3 region has the DNA TGTGCCAGCAGCTCCTCCTTGACAGGGGTCCCTTTTAACTATGGCTACACCTTC. Amino acids: CASSSSLTGVPFNYGYTF.

The chain has TRBV2 and TRBJ1-2, with unresolved D. Germline CDR1 is SNHLY and CDR2 is FYNNEI. Trimming cost V 2 bases and J 4 bases, with 5 bases left between them. The CDR3 covers 12 residues. The CDR3 DNA follows: TGTGCCAGCAGTGAACCGGTCTATGGCTACACCTTC. Residues: CASSEPVYGYTF.

This chain links TRBV11-2 with TRBJ2-7, with 11 bases fitting TRBD1. V shed 0 bases, J shed 0 bases, and the junction held 1 base outside the gene matches. The CDR3 runs 16 residues. In germline, CDR1 is SGHAT, CDR2 FQNNGV. CDR3 in amino acids: CASSLEGTGGSYEQYF. The CDR3 region has the DNA TGTGCCAGCAGCTTAGAGGGGACAGGGGGCTCCTACGAGCAGTACTTC. Full variable domain (missing parts from reference TRBV11-2 and TRBJ2-7): EAGVAQSPRYKIIEKRQSVAFWCNPISGHATLYWYQQILGQGPKLLIQFQNNGVVDDSQLPKDRFSAERLKGVDSTLKIQPAKLEDSAVYLCASSLEGTGGSYEQYFGPGTRLTVT.

The genes are TRBV19 and TRBJ2-7; possibly TRBD2 for D (5 bases). The germline V gene encodes CDR1 LNHDA and CDR2 SQIVND (reference sequence). Trimming removed 6 bases from V and 2 bases from J, with 17 bases in between. CDR3 length equals 15 residues. The DNA of the CDR3 is TGTGCCAGTAGCATACTATTCGGGGTAACCTACGAGCAGTACTTC. Translated: CASSILFGVTYEQYF.

The rearrangement uses TRBV30 and TRBJ1-1; D remains unclear. CDR1 is GTSNPN and CDR2 is SVGIG in the germline V gene (reference sequence). The germline V and J ends were trimmed by 5 bases and 4 bases, with 17 bases remaining between them. CDR3 length: 14 amino acids. The CDR3 coding sequence is TGTGCCTGGGCCCGTAATCGAGCGGGCACTGAAGCTTTCTTT. Translation: CAWARNRAGTEAFF.

A single count supports this clone. V usage is TRBV7-9 and J usage is TRBJ2-7; D perhaps matches TRBD1 (5 bases). V gave up 10 bases and J gave up 3 bases, with 16 bases separating them. This CDR3 is 13 amino acids long. Germline V gives CDR1 SEHNR, CDR2 FQNEAQ (reference sequence). The chain's CDR3 is CAIPGPDGYEQYF. CDR3 DNA: TGTGCCATCCCAGGGCCGGACGGCTACGAGCAGTACTTC.

This sequence joins TRBV6-5 and TRBJ1-1; D unresolved. CDR3 length: 12 amino acids. Per germline, CDR1 MNHEY and CDR2 SVGAGI. The ends were cut back, 3 bases at V and 2 bases at J, with 4 bases in the middle. CDR3 in amino acids: CASSYSNTEAFF. The CDR3 DNA is TGTGCCAGCAGTTATAGTAACACTGAAGCTTTCTTT.

V gene TRBV3-1 (or the pseudogene TRBV3-2) combines with J gene TRBJ1-3; 7 nucleotides agree with TRBD1. Per the germline V gene, CDR1 is LGHDT and CDR2 is YNNKEL (reference sequence). This CDR3 has 16 residues. V was pared by 4 bases and J by 0 bases, with 6 bases of the junction left unmatched. Written as DNA, the CDR3 is TGTGCCAGCAGCCTCGCCGGGACAGTCTCTGGAAACACCATATATTTT. Amino acids: CASSLAGTVSGNTIYF.

This clone appeared a single time. This chain uses TRBV2 with TRBJ1-6; D not resolved. Per the germline V gene, CDR1 is SNHLY and CDR2 is FYNNEI. The CDR3 length is 14 residues. V was shortened by 5 bases and J by 8 bases, with 13 bases between the two germline ends. In DNA form, the CDR3 reads TGTGCCAGCAGTCACCCCGAGAGTGATTCACCCCTCCACTTT. Translating it yields CASSHPESDSPLHF.

The chain carries TRBV6-5 and TRBJ2-6; D gene uncertain. V was trimmed by 0 bases and J by 4 bases, leaving 7 bases between them. The CDR3 is 15 amino acids. Germline-derived CDR1 and CDR2 are MNHEY and SVGAGI. The CDR3 is CASSYSAPGANVLTF. CDR3 bases: TGTGCCAGCAGTTACTCGGCACCCGGGGCCAACGTCCTGACTTTC.